This T cell receptor (beta chain) was sequenced for a study of T cell responses to AZD1222 COVID-19 vaccine. The wider study: Pooled together were second doses at about 4 or about 12 weeks.

Using immunoSEQ multiplex PCR, the repertoire was profiled, and TCRdb retains in-frame clones only, with some absent. The sample records around 160,000 clones, approximately 94% being singletons. V lost 5 bases, J lost 5 bases, and 11 bases stayed unmatched. This CDR3 has 15 amino acids. CDR1 is SEHNR, CDR2 FQNEAQ, per germline (reference sequence). On this clone itself: Its specificity is unknown.

Regarding the study as a whole: Repertoire collection took place solely once the T cell response had peaked. Compared with day 0, the breadth and depth of the Spike-specific TCR repertoire rose significantly after two doses of AZD1222. Mostly white British, mostly female donors; authors suggested clonal diversity may be underestimated.

The material sequenced was peripheral blood, taken on day 0 of AZD1222 vaccination. The sequence came from an adult in good health. The chain couples TRBV7-9 to TRBJ2-7; 8 bases map to TRBD2. CDR3 loop: CASSHRTSLRNEQYF. DNA of the CDR3: TGTGCCAGCAGCCACCGGACTAGCTTAAGGAACGAGCAGTACTTC.